These 8 T cell receptor beta chains were all obtained from the same sample, sequenced in a study of siplizumab effects on memory and regulatory T cells. TCRdb keeps only in-frame clones here, not all; method: immunoSEQ multiplex PCR. Of roughly 92,000 clones detected, 94% appear once; the ten largest clones hold around 0.3%. The sequencing sample was made of non-Treg CD4+ T cells sorted from blood. The receptors were sampled from a human donor in good health.

The chain employs TRBV30 and TRBJ1-5; D is undetermined. The CDR3 is 13 amino acids. Trimming removed 0 bases from V and 8 bases from J, with 11 bases in between. CDR1 and CDR2 from the germline V gene are GTSNPN and SVGIG (reference sequence). The CDR3 here is CAWSVLPGEPQHF. CDR3 nucleotides: TGTGCCTGGAGTGTACTACCCGGGGAGCCCCAGCATTTT.

The chain employs TRBV6-1 and TRBJ2-1, with D possibly being TRBD2 (5 bases). V gave up 5 bases and J gave up 3 bases, with 14 bases separating them. The germline V gene encodes CDR1 MNHNS and CDR2 SASEGT. The CDR3 contains 15 residues. CDR3 loop: CASSQPGKYYNEQFF. The CDR3 bases are TGTGCCAGCAGTCAACCCGGGAAGTACTACAATGAGCAGTTCTTC.

The chain joins TRBV19 to TRBJ2-5; the D gene is possibly TRBD2 (6 bases). This CDR3 spans 15 amino acids. Germline CDR1 LNHDA, CDR2 SQIVND (reference sequence). Trimming left V 5 bases short and J 4 bases short, with 17 bases between. The CDR3 spells CASSLSGGGSETQYF. The CDR3 region has the DNA TGTGCCAGTAGTTTAAGCGGTGGGGGGTCAGAGACCCAGTACTTC.

CDR3 protein: CASSLDGGAGELFF. Written as DNA, the CDR3 is TGCGCCAGCAGCTTGGATGGAGGGGCCGGGGAGCTGTTTTTT. The J gene is TRBJ2-2, the V gene TRBV5-1; perhaps TRBD2 as D (6 bases). Germline V CDR1 and CDR2: SGHRS, YFSETQ. Trimming left V 0 bases short and J 6 bases short, with 9 bases between. The CDR3 covers 14 residues.

The DNA for the CDR3 is TGTGCCAGCTCACCACCGGGACGCGCCAACACAGATACGCAGTATTTT. It specifies CASSPPGRANTDTQYF. The rearrangement links TRBV18 to TRBJ2-3, with D perhaps given as TRBD1 or TRBD2 (5 bases each). The CDR3 extends over 16 amino acids. CDR1 is KGHSH, CDR2 LQKENI, per germline. Trimming took 0 bases from V and 2 from J, leaving 12 bases between them.

The chain uses TRBV6-1 and TRBJ1-1; no firm D call. V lost 5 bases, J lost 0 bases, and 10 bases lay in between. CDR1 is MNHNS, CDR2 SASEGT, per germline. This CDR3 has 14 amino acids. CDR3 protein: CASSRRSMNTEAFF. CDR3 DNA sequence: TGTGCCAGCAGTAGAAGAAGTATGAACACTGAAGCTTTCTTT.

The chain uses TRBV18 and TRBJ1-3; no definite D call. This CDR3 has 15 residues. Germline values: CDR1 KGHSH, CDR2 LQKENI. V was pared by 2 bases and J by 0 bases, with 8 bases between. As DNA, the CDR3 is TGTGCCAGCTCACCAGGGGTCCTCTCTGGAAACACCATATATTTT. Protein sequence: CASSPGVLSGNTIYF.

This clone has only one observation. The genes are TRBV5-6 and TRBJ2-5; TRBD1 aligns across 8 bases. Germline assignment: CDR1 SGHDT and CDR2 YYEEEE. This CDR3 region has 16 residues. V shed 2 bases and J 1 base; nucleotides not matched to a gene: 7. Here the CDR3 reads CASSLPQGETQETQYF. The CDR3 bases are TGTGCCAGCAGCTTACCACAGGGGGAAACCCAAGAGACCCAGTACTTC.